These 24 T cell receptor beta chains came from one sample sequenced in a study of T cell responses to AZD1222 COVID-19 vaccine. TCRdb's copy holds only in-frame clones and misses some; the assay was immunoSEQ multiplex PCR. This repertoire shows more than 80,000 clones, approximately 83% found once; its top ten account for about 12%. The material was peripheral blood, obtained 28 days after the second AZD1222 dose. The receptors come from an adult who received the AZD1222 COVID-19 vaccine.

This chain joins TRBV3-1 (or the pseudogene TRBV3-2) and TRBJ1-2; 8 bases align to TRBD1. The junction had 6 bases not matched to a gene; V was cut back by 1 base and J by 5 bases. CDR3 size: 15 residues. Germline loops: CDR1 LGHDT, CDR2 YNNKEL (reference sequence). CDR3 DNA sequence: TGTGCCAGCAGCCAAGTGCAGGGGGCTACGTATGGCTACACCTTC. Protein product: CASSQVQGATYGYTF.

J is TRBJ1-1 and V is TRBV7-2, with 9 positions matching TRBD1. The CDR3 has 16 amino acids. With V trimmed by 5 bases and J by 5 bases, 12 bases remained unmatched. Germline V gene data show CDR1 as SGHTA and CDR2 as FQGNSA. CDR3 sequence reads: CASSPRQGGLRTEAFF. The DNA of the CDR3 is TGTGCCAGCAGCCCCCGACAGGGGGGCCTAAGGACTGAAGCTTTCTTT.

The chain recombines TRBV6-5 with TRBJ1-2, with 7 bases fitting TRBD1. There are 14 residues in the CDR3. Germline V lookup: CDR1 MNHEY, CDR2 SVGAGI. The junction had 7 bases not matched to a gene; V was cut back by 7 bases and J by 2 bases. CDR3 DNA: TGTGCCAGCAAACCGGGACAGACAAACTATGGCTACACCTTC. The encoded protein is CASKPGQTNYGYTF.

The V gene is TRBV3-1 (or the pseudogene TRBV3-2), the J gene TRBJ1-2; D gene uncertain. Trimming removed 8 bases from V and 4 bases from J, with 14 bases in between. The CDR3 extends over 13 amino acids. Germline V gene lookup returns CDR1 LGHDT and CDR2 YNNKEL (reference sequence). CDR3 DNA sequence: TGTGCCAGCGCAACGTGGCGGCCCTATGGCTACACCTTC. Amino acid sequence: CASATWRPYGYTF.

In DNA form, the CDR3 reads TGTGCCAGCAGCCAAGAAACACTTAGCTCCTACAATGAGCAGTTCTTC. Translating it yields CASSQETLSSYNEQFF. The rearrangement links TRBV4-2 to TRBJ2-1, with no clear D. The CDR3 contains 16 residues. CDR1 is LGHNA, CDR2 YNFKEQ, per germline. Trimming left V 0 bases short and J 0 bases short, with 9 bases between.

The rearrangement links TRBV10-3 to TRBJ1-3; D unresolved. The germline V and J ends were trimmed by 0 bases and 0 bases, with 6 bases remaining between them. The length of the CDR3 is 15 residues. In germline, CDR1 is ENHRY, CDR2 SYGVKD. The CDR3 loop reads CAISESGDSGNTIYF. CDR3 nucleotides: TGTGCCATCAGTGAGTCAGGAGACTCTGGAAACACCATATATTTT.

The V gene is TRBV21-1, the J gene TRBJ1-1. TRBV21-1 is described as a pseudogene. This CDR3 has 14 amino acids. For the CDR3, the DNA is TGTGCCAGCAGCGGCCTGGGGATTGGCACTGAAGCTTTCTTT. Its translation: CASSGLGIGTEAFF.

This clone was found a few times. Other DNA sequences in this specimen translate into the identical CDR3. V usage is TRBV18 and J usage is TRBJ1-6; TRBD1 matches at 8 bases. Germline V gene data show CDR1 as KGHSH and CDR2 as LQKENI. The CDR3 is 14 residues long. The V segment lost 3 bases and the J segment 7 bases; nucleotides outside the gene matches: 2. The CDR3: CASSPGTGNSPLHF. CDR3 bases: TGTGCCAGCTCACCCGGGACAGGAAATTCACCCCTCCACTTT.

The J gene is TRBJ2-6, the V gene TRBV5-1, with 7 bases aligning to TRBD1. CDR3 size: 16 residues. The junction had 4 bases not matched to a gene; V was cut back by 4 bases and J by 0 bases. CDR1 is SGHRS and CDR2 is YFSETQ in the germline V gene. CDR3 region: CASSLTGSSGANVLTF. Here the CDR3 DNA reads TGCGCCAGCAGCCTGACAGGGAGCTCTGGGGCCAACGTCCTGACTTTC.

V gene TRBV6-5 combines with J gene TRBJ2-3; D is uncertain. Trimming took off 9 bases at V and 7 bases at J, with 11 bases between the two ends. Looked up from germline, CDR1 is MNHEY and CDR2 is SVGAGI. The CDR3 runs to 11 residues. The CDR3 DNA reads TGTGCCAGTGTAGACCGGTATACGCAGTATTTT. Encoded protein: CASVDRYTQYF.

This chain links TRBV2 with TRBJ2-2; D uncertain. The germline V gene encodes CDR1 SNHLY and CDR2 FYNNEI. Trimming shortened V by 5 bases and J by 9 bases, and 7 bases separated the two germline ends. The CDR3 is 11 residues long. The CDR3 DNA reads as TGTGCCAGCAGTCAGGAGTGGGAGCTGTTTTTT. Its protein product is CASSQEWELFF.

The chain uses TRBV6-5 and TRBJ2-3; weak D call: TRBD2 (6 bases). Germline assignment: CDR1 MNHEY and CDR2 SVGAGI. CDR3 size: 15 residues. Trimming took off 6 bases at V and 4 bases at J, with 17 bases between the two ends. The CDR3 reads CASSMGGVTADTQYF. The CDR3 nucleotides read TGTGCCAGCAGCATGGGCGGGGTTACAGCAGATACGCAGTATTTT.

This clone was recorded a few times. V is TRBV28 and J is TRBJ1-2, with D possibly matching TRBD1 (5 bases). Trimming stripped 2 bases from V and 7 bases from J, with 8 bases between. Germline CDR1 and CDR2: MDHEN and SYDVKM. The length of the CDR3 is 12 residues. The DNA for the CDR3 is TGTGCCAGCAGTTTACGACAGCTTGGCTACACCTTC. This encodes CASSLRQLGYTF.

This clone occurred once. In DNA, the CDR3 is TGTGCCAGCAGTTTACCGCAGTTACAAGAGACCCAGTACTTC. Amino acids: CASSLPQLQETQYF. The rearrangement joins TRBV28 to TRBJ2-5; no reliable D call. The CDR3 runs to 14 residues. V was clipped by 2 bases and J by 2 bases, with 9 bases between them. Germline values: CDR1 MDHEN, CDR2 SYDVKM.

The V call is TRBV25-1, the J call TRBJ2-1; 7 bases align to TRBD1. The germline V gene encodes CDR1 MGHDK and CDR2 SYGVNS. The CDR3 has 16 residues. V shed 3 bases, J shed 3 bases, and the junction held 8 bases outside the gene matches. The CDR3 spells CASSDPSTGFYNEQFF. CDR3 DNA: TGTGCCAGCAGTGATCCCTCGACAGGGTTCTACAATGAGCAGTTCTTC.

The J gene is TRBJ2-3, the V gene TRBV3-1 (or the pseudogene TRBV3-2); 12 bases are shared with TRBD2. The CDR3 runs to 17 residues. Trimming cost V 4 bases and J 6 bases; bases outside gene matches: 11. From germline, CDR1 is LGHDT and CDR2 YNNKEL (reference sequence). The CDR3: CASSRRLAGAKRDTQYF. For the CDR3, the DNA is TGTGCCAGCAGCCGCCGACTAGCGGGGGCGAAAAGGGATACGCAGTATTTT.

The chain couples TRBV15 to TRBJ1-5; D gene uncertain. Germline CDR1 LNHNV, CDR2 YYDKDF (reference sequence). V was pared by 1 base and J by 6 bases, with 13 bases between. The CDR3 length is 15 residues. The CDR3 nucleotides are TGTGCCACCAGCAGAGGGGAGACCAGGAGTCAGCCCCAGCATTTT. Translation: CATSRGETRSQPQHF.

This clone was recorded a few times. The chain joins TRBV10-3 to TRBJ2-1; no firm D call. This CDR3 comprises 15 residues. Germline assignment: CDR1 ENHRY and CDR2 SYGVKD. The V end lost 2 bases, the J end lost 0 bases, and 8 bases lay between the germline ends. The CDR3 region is CAISETADSYNEQFF. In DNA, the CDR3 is TGTGCCATCAGTGAGACGGCGGACTCCTACAATGAGCAGTTCTTC.

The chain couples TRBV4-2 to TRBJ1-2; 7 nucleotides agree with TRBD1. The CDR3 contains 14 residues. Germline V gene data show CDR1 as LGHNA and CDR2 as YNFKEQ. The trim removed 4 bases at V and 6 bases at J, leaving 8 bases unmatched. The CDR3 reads CASSLRQGHHGYTF. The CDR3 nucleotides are TGTGCCAGCAGCCTGAGACAGGGTCACCATGGCTACACCTTC.

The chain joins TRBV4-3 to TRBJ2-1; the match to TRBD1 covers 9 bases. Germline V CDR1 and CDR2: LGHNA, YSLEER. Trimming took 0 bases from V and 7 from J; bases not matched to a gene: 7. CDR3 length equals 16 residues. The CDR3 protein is CASSQDWRQGGNEQFF. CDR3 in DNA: TGCGCCAGCAGCCAAGACTGGAGACAGGGGGGAAATGAGCAGTTCTTC.

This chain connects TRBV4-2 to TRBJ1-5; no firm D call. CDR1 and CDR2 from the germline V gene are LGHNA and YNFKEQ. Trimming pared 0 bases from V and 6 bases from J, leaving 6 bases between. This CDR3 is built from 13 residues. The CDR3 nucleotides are TGTGCCAGCAGCCAAGAAAATACTCAGCCCCAGCATTTT. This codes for CASSQENTQPQHF.

CDR3 protein: CASSIRGRSNEQFF. The CDR3 DNA reads TGTGCCAGTAGTATTAGGGGCAGGAGCAATGAGCAGTTCTTC. The V gene is TRBV19, the J gene TRBJ2-1, with D possibly being TRBD1 (5 bases). This CDR3 is built from 14 residues. CDR1 is LNHDA, CDR2 SQIVND, per germline (reference sequence). V was trimmed by 3 bases and J by 6 bases, leaving 12 bases between them.

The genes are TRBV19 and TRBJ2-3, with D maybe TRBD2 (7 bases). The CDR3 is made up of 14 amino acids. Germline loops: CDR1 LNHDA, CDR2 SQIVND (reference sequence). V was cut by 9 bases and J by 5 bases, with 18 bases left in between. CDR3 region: CASHEGGPVDTQYF. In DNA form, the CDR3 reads TGTGCCAGCCATGAGGGGGGGCCGGTAGATACGCAGTATTTT.

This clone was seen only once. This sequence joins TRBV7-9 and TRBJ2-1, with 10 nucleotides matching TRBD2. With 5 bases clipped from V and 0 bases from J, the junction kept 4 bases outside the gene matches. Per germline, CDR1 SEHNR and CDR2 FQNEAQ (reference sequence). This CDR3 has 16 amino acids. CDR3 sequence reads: CASSPRLAGSYNEQFF. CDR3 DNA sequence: TGTGCCAGCAGCCCCCGACTAGCGGGCTCCTACAATGAGCAGTTCTTC.